The entry below describes one T cell receptor (beta chain). This sample is part of a study of beta chain features in type 1 diabetes. Every isolated RNA sample was fully reverse transcribed, so sequencing captured expressed TCRB transcripts. The protocol was immunoSEQ multiplex PCR, while the TCRdb copy is restricted to in-frame clones and leaves out a portion. The data contain over 500,000 clones, roughly 16% of them singletons. Trimming removed 1 base at V and 0 bases at J, with 10 bases between. There are 15 residues in the CDR3. Germline assignment: CDR1 MDHEN and CDR2 SYDVKM. The authors took one heparinised blood draw, averaging about 116 mL, from each donor. Populations isolated by sorting all had purity greater than 95%.

This chain connects TRBV28 to TRBJ2-7; either TRBD1 or TRBD2 may supply D (5 bases each). The sequencing sample was made of naive CD4+ T cells from blood. The clonotype originates from a man aged 18 to 35 in good health. The CDR3 bases are TGTGCCAGCAGTTTATCCCGGGACGGCTCCTACGAGCAGTACTTC. Residues: CASSLSRDGSYEQYF.